The 31 T cell receptor beta chains in this list originate from one sample, sequenced in a study of human T cells and chemical hapten exposure. TCRdb recomputed calls from the RACE reads with MiXCR, one row per CDR3 protein. Of some 340,000 distinct CDR3 sequences listed, around 7% are singletons. Time point in this sample: patch test 1, 2 weeks after DPC sensitization. Stated treatment: therapeutic diphenylcyclopropenone sensitization with weekly scalp DPC. The sequencing used whole blood, collected in connection with sensitization to the hapten diphenylcyclopropenone (DPC). The receptors were sampled from a woman aged 18-29 years with alopecia areata. Some clones in this sample may be carry-over from other donors' samples.

The CDR3 sequence is CASSLSAPGRNGEQFF. The CDR3 nucleotides read TGTGCCAGCAGTTTATCGGCGCCGGGGCGGAACGGTGAGCAGTTCTTC. This rearrangement joins TRBV27 to TRBJ2-1; perhaps D is TRBD1 or TRBD2 (5 bases each). The V end was cut by 0 bases, the J end by 9 bases, with 18 bases between. The CDR3 contains 16 residues. Germline lookup yields CDR1 MNHEY and CDR2 SMNVEV (reference sequence).

Remarks on this clonotype: Its ends do not fully match the called genes, so a read error is possible. The chain links TRBV4-3 to TRBJ2-1; D might be TRBD2 (6 bases). This CDR3 has 14 residues. Germline CDR1 and CDR2: LGHNA and YSLEER. The CDR3 DNA sequence: TGCGCCAGCAGCCAAGGACTAGATCCATTTATTTCGTGCTTC. Amino acids: CASSQGLDPFISCF.

This clonotype was counted a few times. It may be a read error: a sequence one base away is much more abundant. The chain carries TRBV28 and TRBJ1-6, with TRBD1 matching over 7 bases. CDR3 length: 14 residues. Germline trimming cut 6 bases from V and 7 bases from J; bases unmatched to any gene: 6. Germline V gives CDR1 MDHEN, CDR2 SYDVKM. This CDR3 is CASRSGTVNSPLHF. The CDR3 coding sequence is TGTGCCAGCAGGTCCGGGACAGTCAATTCACCCCTCCACTTT.

This clonotype has a count of ten or more. This chain uses TRBV5-4 with TRBJ2-3; D is ambiguous. CDR1 SGHNT and CDR2 YYREEE come from the germline V gene (reference sequence). The CDR3 has 13 residues. The V gene lost 0 bases and the J gene lost 3 bases, with 5 bases spanning the gap. The CDR3 is CASSLVETDTQYF. The CDR3 coding sequence is TGTGCCAGCAGCTTGGTTGAGACAGATACGCAGTATTTT.

This clonotype was detected many times. Germline and junction disagree at one end, which may indicate a read error. The gene calls are TRBV5-1 and TRBJ1-1, with a tentative D call TRBD1 (5 bases). This CDR3 comprises 14 residues. Germline CDR1 and CDR2: SGHRS and YFSETQ. CDR3 loop: CASSLDPGGTEAFF. CDR3 in DNA: TGTGCCAGCAGTTTAGACCCGGGGGGCACTGAAGCTTTCTTT. The full variable domain, with the rest looked up from reference TRBV5-1 and TRBJ1-1, is KAGVTQTPRYLIKTRGQQVTLSCSPISGHRSVSWYQQTPGQGLQFLFEYFSETQRNKGNFPGRFSGRQFSNSRSEMNVSTLELGDSALYLCASSLDPGGTEAFFGQGTRLTVV.

The chain employs TRBV5-4 and TRBJ2-2; 9 nucleotides match TRBD2. The CDR3 is made up of 16 amino acids. After removal of 5 bases from V and 7 bases from J, the junction contained 12 bases not matched to a gene. CDR1 and CDR2 (germline): SGHNT, YYREEE (reference sequence). The CDR3 DNA sequence: TGTGCCAGCAGTAGTTGGCGGGGGGGCCGAGACGGGGAGCTGTTTTTT. It encodes CASSSWRGGRDGELFF.

This clonotype was counted many times. V usage is TRBV12-5 and J usage is TRBJ2-4; D unresolved. Germline loops: CDR1 LGHNT, CDR2 FRNRAP. V was cut by 6 bases and J by 7 bases, with 13 bases left in between. This CDR3 region has 13 residues. CDR3 residues: CASGPQFPNIQYF. CDR3 bases: TGTGCTAGTGGGCCGCAGTTCCCCAACATTCAGTACTTC.

The table lists this clonotype with a few counts. The chain is built from TRBV4-3 and TRBJ2-3; TRBD2 might be the D (6 bases). CDR3 size: 16 residues. Trimming took 0 bases from V and 4 from J, leaving 14 bases between them. Germline V gene data show CDR1 as LGHNA and CDR2 as YSLEER. The CDR3 DNA is TGCGCCAGCAGCCAAGAGAGGGGACTGTACGCAGATACGCAGTATTTT. This gives the protein CASSQERGLYADTQYF.

Many counts were recorded for this clonotype. The chain employs TRBV27 and TRBJ2-1; D unclear. CDR1 is MNHEY, CDR2 SMNVEV, per germline (reference sequence). The ends were cut back, 2 bases at V and 6 bases at J, with 11 bases in the middle. The CDR3 length is 14 residues. CDR3 loop: CASSLGSPINEQFF. CDR3 nucleotides: TGTGCCAGCAGTTTAGGCTCCCCGATCAATGAGCAGTTCTTC.

This clonotype was seen repeatedly, ten times or more. CDR3 residues: CASSQDLRVLAGVYNEQFF. The CDR3 DNA sequence: TGTGCCAGCAGCCAAGATCTCCGCGTACTAGCGGGGGTTTACAATGAGCAGTTCTTC. The genes are TRBV3-1 and TRBJ2-1, with 11 bases that match TRBD2. After removal of 0 bases from V and 4 bases from J, the junction contained 11 bases not matched to a gene. The CDR3 sequence is 19 residues long. Germline V CDR1 and CDR2: LGHDT, YNNKEL (reference sequence).

The V gene is TRBV20-1, the J gene TRBJ1-2; D is perhaps TRBD1 (5 bases). This CDR3 comprises 14 residues. CDR1 is DFQATT and CDR2 is SNEGSKA in the germline V gene (reference sequence). V was cut by 3 bases and J by 8 bases, with 19 bases left in between. CDR3: CSARVVEGKNGYTF. CDR3 nucleotide sequence: TGCAGTGCTAGGGTAGTGGAGGGGAAAAACGGCTACACCTTC.

Many counts were recorded for this clonotype. The rearrangement joins TRBV5-1 to TRBJ2-2, with D possibly being TRBD1 (5 bases). The V end was cut by 6 bases, the J end by 0 bases, with 15 bases between. The CDR3 length is 16 residues. Germline lookup yields CDR1 SGHRS and CDR2 YFSETQ. For the CDR3, the DNA is TGCGCCAGCACCTTTGGGGCGGCCGCGAACACCGGGGAGCTGTTTTTT. Translation: CASTFGAAANTGELFF.

This clonotype has more than one count but fewer than ten. The genes are TRBV7-9 and TRBJ1-1; 8 bases align to TRBD1. Germline V gives CDR1 SEHNR, CDR2 FQNEAQ (reference sequence). Unmatched junction bases numbered 9, after V lost 5 bases and J lost 4 bases. This CDR3 is 15 amino acids long. The CDR3 spells CASSLSGGASTEAFF. CDR3 coding DNA: TGTGCCAGCAGCCTATCAGGGGGCGCATCCACTGAAGCTTTCTTT.

The chain uses TRBV18 and TRBJ1-1, with D possibly matching TRBD1 (6 bases). The germline CDR1 and CDR2 sequences are KGHSH and LQKENI. V was pared by 0 bases and J by 1 base, with 12 bases between. The CDR3 length is 16 residues. The CDR3 protein is CASSPPGARRNTEAFF. Written as DNA, the CDR3 is TGTGCCAGCTCACCACCGGGGGCCAGGAGGAACACTGAAGCTTTCTTT. Full variable domain (outside the CDR3, taken from reference TRBV18 and TRBJ1-1): NAGVMQNPRHLVRRRGQEARLRCSPMKGHSHVYWYRQLPEEGLKFMVYLQKENIIDESGMPKERFSAEFPKEGPSILRIQQVVRGDSAAYFCASSPPGARRNTEAFFGQGTRLTVV.

There are many counts of this clonotype. The rearrangement joins TRBV13 to TRBJ1-2, with D tentatively TRBD1 (5 bases). Germline V lookup: CDR1 PRHDT, CDR2 FYEKMQ (reference sequence). The CDR3 totals 15 residues. Trimming removed 4 bases at V and 7 bases at J, with 19 bases between. The CDR3 region is CASSSGTGARGGYTF. In DNA form, the CDR3 reads TGTGCCAGCAGCTCCGGGACGGGAGCTAGGGGTGGCTACACCTTC. The full variable domain, its missing parts supplied by reference TRBV13 and TRBJ1-2, is AAGVIQSPRHLIKEKRETATLKCYPIPRHDTVYWYQQGPGQDPQFLISFYEKMQSDKGSIPDRFSAQQFSDYHSELNMSSLELGDSALYFCASSSGTGARGGYTFGSGTRLTVV.

The table lists this clonotype with many counts. V and J are TRBV6-5 and TRBJ2-5, with D tentatively TRBD1 (6 bases). The germline V gene has CDR1 MNHEY and CDR2 SVGAGI. There are 15 residues in the CDR3. V was clipped by 2 bases and J by 3 bases, with 13 bases between them. CDR3 sequence (DNA): TGTGCCAGCAGTTACCGAGACAGGTCCGAAGAGACCCAGTACTTC. Translated: CASSYRDRSEETQYF.

The gene calls are TRBV7-2 and TRBJ1-3; D is unresolved. V lost 5 bases and J lost 2, with 10 bases in between. The CDR3 is 14 amino acids. CDR1 SGHTA and CDR2 FQGNSA come from the germline V gene. CDR3 nucleotides: TGTGCCAGCAGCCAGACCTATCCTGGAAACACCATATATTTT. Amino acid sequence: CASSQTYPGNTIYF. The full variable domain, rest sourced from reference TRBV7-2 and TRBJ1-3, is GAGVSQSPSNKVTEKGKDVELRCDPISGHTALYWYRQSLGQGLEFLIYFQGNSAPDKSGLPSDRFSAERTGGSVSTLTIQRTQQEDSAVYLCASSQTYPGNTIYFGEGSWLTVV.

A few counts support this clonotype. This rearrangement joins TRBV5-4 to TRBJ2-5, with D possibly TRBD1 on 6 matching bases. V was cut by 9 bases and J by 0 bases, with 12 bases left in between. CDR3 size: 13 residues. The germline gives CDR1 SGHNT, CDR2 YYREEE (reference sequence). The CDR3 nucleotides read TGTGCCACCCTGTCAGGGGACCAAGAGACCCAGTACTTC. It specifies CATLSGDQETQYF. The full variable domain, in which reference TRBV5-4 and TRBJ2-5 provide the parts outside the CDR3, is ETGVTQSPTHLIKTRGQQVTLRCSSQSGHNTVSWYQQALGQGPQFIFQYYREEENGRGNFPPRFSGLQFPNYSSELNVNALELDDSALYLCATLSGDQETQYFGPGTRLLVL.

This chain joins TRBV7-9 and TRBJ2-4; 10 nucleotides agree with TRBD2. V lost 5 bases and J lost 0; bases outside the gene matches: 10. The CDR3 totals 18 residues. Germline CDR1 SEHNR, CDR2 FQNEAQ (reference sequence). The CDR3 nucleotides read TGTGCCAGCAGCGAACTAGCGGGGTATTTACTAGCCAAAAACATTCAGTACTTC. It encodes CASSELAGYLLAKNIQYF.

A few counts support this clonotype. Here the CDR3 reads CASRKANTDTQYF. The CDR3 DNA sequence: TGTGCCAGCAGAAAGGCGAACACAGATACGCAGTATTTT. The gene calls are TRBV5-6 and TRBJ2-3; the D is unclear. With 5 bases removed from V and 2 bases from J, the gap between germline ends came to 9 bases. The length of the CDR3 is 13 residues. Germline-derived CDR1 and CDR2 are SGHDT and YYEEEE.

This chain connects TRBV5-5 to TRBJ2-4; D is unresolved. The CDR3 contains 15 residues. In germline, CDR1 is SGHKS, CDR2 YYEKEE (reference sequence). Deletions cut 2 bases from V and 0 bases from J, with 9 bases between. CDR3 residues: CASSLGSLAKNIQYF. The CDR3 coding sequence is TGTGCCAGCAGCTTAGGCAGCTTAGCCAAAAACATTCAGTACTTC.

The chain carries TRBV12-3 or TRBV12-4 and TRBJ1-2; D not certain. The CDR3 spans 15 residues. The germline V and J ends were trimmed by 2 bases and 0 bases, with 10 bases remaining between them. The CDR3 loop is CASSLYRTANYGYTF. The CDR3 nucleotides read TGTGCCAGCAGTTTATATCGGACGGCTAACTATGGCTACACCTTC.

This clonotype was counted between two and nine times. The junction departs from the called germline gene at one end, perhaps through a read error. The rearrangement links TRBV29-1 to TRBJ1-1; D not resolved. The CDR3 covers 14 residues. In germline, CDR1 is SQVTM, CDR2 ANQGSEA. The chain's CDR3 is CSVEGGRTNTEAFF. CDR3 nucleotide sequence: TGCAGCGTGGAAGGCGGCAGGACGAACACTGAAGCTTTCTTT.

This chain connects TRBV7-3 to TRBJ2-6; TRBD1 agrees at 8 bases. Germline loops: CDR1 SGHTA, CDR2 FQGTGA. The ends lost 0 bases at V and 0 bases at J; junction bases unmatched: 10. The CDR3 is made up of 20 amino acids. CDR3 nucleotides: TGTGCCAGCAGCTTAACAGGCCCGGGACAGGTCTACTCTGGGGCCAACGTCCTGACTTTC. Residues: CASSLTGPGQVYSGANVLTF.

This clonotype was seen at least ten times. The rearrangement uses TRBV9 and TRBJ2-3, with 7 bases identical to TRBD1. The CDR3 covers 14 residues. After removal of 1 base from V and 7 bases from J, the junction contained 6 bases not matched to a gene. The germline CDR1 and CDR2 sequences are SGDLS and YYNGEE. CDR3 amino acids: CASSVSQGSNTQYF. As DNA, the CDR3 is TGTGCCAGCAGCGTATCACAGGGGTCGAATACGCAGTATTTT.

V gene TRBV7-6 combines with J gene TRBJ2-4, with D tentatively TRBD2 (5 bases). CDR1 and CDR2 from the germline V gene are SGHVS and FNYEAQ. Trimming left V 1 base short and J 1 base short, with 14 bases between. The CDR3 loop spans 17 amino acids. CDR3 sequence (DNA): TGTGCCAGCAGCTTAGGCAACGGGATAGGTGCCAAAAACATTCAGTACTTC. As protein: CASSLGNGIGAKNIQYF.

This clonotype occurred a few times. This sequence joins TRBV27 and TRBJ2-7; no reliable D call. Germline lookup yields CDR1 MNHEY and CDR2 SMNVEV (reference sequence). Trimming cost V 5 bases and J 4 bases, with 12 bases left between them. This CDR3 is 13 amino acids long. The CDR3 DNA follows: TGTGCCAGCAGTCCGGGTCCCTGGTACGAGCAGTACTTC. Protein: CASSPGPWYEQYF.

This clonotype was recorded a few times. The chain uses TRBV7-2 and TRBJ2-5; D remains unclear. CDR1 and CDR2 (germline): SGHTA, FQGNSA. Between the trimmed V and J ends, which lost 0 bases and 5 bases, there was a span of 10 bases. This CDR3 spans 14 amino acids. The CDR3 sequence is CASSLAYGSETQYF. For the CDR3, the DNA is TGTGCCAGCAGCTTAGCGTACGGTAGTGAGACCCAGTACTTC.

The J gene is TRBJ2-3, the V gene TRBV15, with 10 bases fitting TRBD1. With V trimmed by 5 bases and J by 4 bases, 6 bases remained unmatched. Germline V gene sequence: CDR1 LNHNV, CDR2 YYDKDF (reference sequence). This CDR3 has 15 amino acids. CDR3 loop: CATSDQTGGADTQYF. CDR3 nucleotides: TGTGCCACCAGCGACCAGACAGGGGGCGCAGATACGCAGTATTTT. The whole variable domain, remainder taken from reference TRBV15 and TRBJ2-3, is DAMVIQNPRYQVTQFGKPVTLSCSQTLNHNVMYWYQQKSSQAPKLLFHYYDKDFNNEADTPDNFQSRRPNTSFCFLDIRSPGLGDTAMYLCATSDQTGGADTQYFGPGTRLTVL.

Comment on this clonotype: A single base separates this from a much larger clone, so it may be a read error. The chain joins TRBV2 to TRBJ1-5; D unclear. This CDR3 is built from 13 residues. The ends were cut back, 10 bases at V and 0 bases at J, with 10 bases in the middle. Germline loops: CDR1 SNHLY, CDR2 FYNNEI. The CDR3 DNA reads as TGTGCCACACACGGGGATAGCAATCAGCCCCAGCATTTT. Amino acid sequence: CATHGDSNQPQHF.

This rearrangement joins TRBV2 to TRBJ1-3, with D unclear. The germline V gene encodes CDR1 SNHLY and CDR2 FYNNEI. The CDR3 contains 13 residues. Trimming pared 7 bases from V and 2 bases from J, leaving 9 bases between. The CDR3, as DNA: TGTGCCAGCACCCTTCGGCCTGGAAACACCATATATTTT. Encoded protein: CASTLRPGNTIYF. The whole variable domain, filled in from reference TRBV2 and TRBJ1-3, reads EPEVTQTPSHQVTQMGQEVILRCVPISNHLYFYWYRQILGQKVEFLVSFYNNEISEKSEIFDDQFSVERPDGSNFTLKIRSTKLEDSAMYFCASTLRPGNTIYFGEGSWLTVV.